Listed below are T cell receptor beta chains from one sample, sequenced in a study of T cells of healthy individuals. A single record per CDR3 protein comes from TCRdb applying MiXCR to the 5' RACE reads. This sample has about 60,000 distinct CDR3 sequences, with 16% found just once. The receptor source for this set is a human donor in good health. CDR3s include the opening cysteine and the closing phenylalanine or tryptophan. Fields, in order: CDR3 protein, CDR3 DNA, D gene, clone size, V gene, J gene. D genes are given only for firm matches. A clone size is listed for some rows: how often the clone was seen (once, few, many), or a class if it is expanded.

CASSLNYNSYEQYF	TGTGCCAGCAGCTTAAATTACAACTCCTACGAGCAGTACTTC	NA	NA	TRBV7-3	TRBJ2-7
CSASSWANTEAFF	TGCAGTGCTAGTAGTTGGGCGAACACTGAAGCTTTCTTT	NA	many	TRBV20-1	TRBJ1-1
CASSQRTGGTEAFF	TGTGCCAGCAGCCAGAGGACAGGGGGCACTGAAGCTTTCTTT	TRBD1	few	TRBV3-1	TRBJ1-1
CATSERTPGRVSQYF	TGTGCCACCAGTGAACGGACGCCGGGTAGGGTCTCGCAGTATTTT	NA	NA	TRBV24-1	TRBJ2-3
CASSLDRPLAGGGEQFF	TGTGCCAGCAGCTTAGATCGGCCACTAGCGGGAGGAGGGGAGCAGTTCTTC	TRBD2	many	TRBV7-2	TRBJ2-1
CASSQESSYGYTF	TGCGCCAGCAGCCAAGAGAGTTCCTATGGCTACACCTTC	NA	many	TRBV4-1	TRBJ1-2
CMGWDLQNTEAFF	TGCATGGGGTGGGACCTACAGAACACTGAAGCTTTCTTT	NA	many	TRBV29-1	TRBJ1-1
CASIQGGDEKLFF	TGTGCCAGCATCCAGGGAGGAGATGAAAAACTGTTTTTT	NA	few	TRBV2	TRBJ1-4
CASSASGNQPQHF	TGTGCCAGTAGTGCGTCGGGGAATCAGCCCCAGCATTTT	NA	NA	TRBV19	TRBJ1-5
CASNPGGSSYNSPLHF	TGTGCCAGCAACCCAGGCGGGAGCTCCTATAATTCACCCCTCCACTTT	NA	many	TRBV28	TRBJ1-6
CASSSPVAKNIQYF	TGTGCCAGCAGCTCTCCTGTAGCCAAAAACATTCAGTACTTC	NA	few	TRBV5-5	TRBJ2-4
CSAPGASGMYNEQFF	TGCAGTGCCCCAGGGGCCAGCGGGATGTACAATGAGCAGTTCTTC	NA	NA	TRBV20-1	TRBJ2-1
CASGLVPQGGYEQYF	TGTGCTAGTGGTTTGGTACCCCAGGGGGGCTACGAGCAGTACTTC	NA	NA	TRBV12-5	TRBJ2-7
CASSEWVYRGTQNTEAFF	TGTGCCAGCAGTGAATGGGTATATAGGGGGACACAGAACACTGAAGCTTTCTTT	NA	few	TRBV2	TRBJ1-1
CASSLAGGETQYF	TGTGCCAGCAGCTTAGCGGGAGGAGAGACCCAGTACTTC	NA	few	TRBV7-2	TRBJ2-5
CASNFRTNEKLFF	TGTGCCAGCAATTTCAGAACTAATGAAAAACTGTTTTTT	NA	few	TRBV2	TRBJ1-4
CASSKLPQGRAGELFF	TGTGCCAGCAGCAAACTCCCCCAGGGTCGGGCCGGGGAGCTGTTTTTT	NA	few	TRBV7-3	TRBJ2-2
CASGFLPLAGQRHNEKLFF	TGTGCTAGTGGTTTCCTCCCCCTAGCCGGACAGCGACATAATGAAAAACTGTTTTTT	NA	few	TRBV12-5	TRBJ1-4
CASSQLTGNTGELFF	TGTGCCAGCAGCCAACTTACAGGAAACACCGGGGAGCTGTTTTTT	NA	many	TRBV3-1	TRBJ2-2
CASSLIAQSTEAFF	TGTGCCAGCAGTTTAATAGCCCAGAGTACTGAAGCTTTCTTT	NA	few	TRBV27	TRBJ1-1
CASSSVRGEGGNTIYF	TGTGCCAGCAGTTCCGTTCGTGGGGAAGGGGGAAACACCATATATTTT	NA	few	TRBV28	TRBJ1-3
CASSLYGLAGGNNEQFF	TGTGCCAGCAGTTTATACGGACTAGCGGGGGGCAACAATGAGCAGTTCTTC	TRBD2	many	TRBV28	TRBJ2-1
CSAIDRGLHNEQFF	TGCAGTGCCATAGACCGGGGGCTCCACAATGAGCAGTTCTTC	NA	once	TRBV20-1	TRBJ2-1
CATSEGGYGYGYTF	TGTGCCACCAGTGAAGGGGGCTATGGCTATGGCTACACCTTC	TRBD1	NA	TRBV24-1	TRBJ1-2
CASGRQETQYF	TGTGCTAGTGGACGACAAGAGACCCAGTACTTC	NA	many	TRBV12-5	TRBJ2-5
CASSPGQGAIF	TGTGCCAGCAGCCCGGGACAGGGGGCGATTTTT	TRBD1	many	TRBV6-6	TRBJ2-2
CASSLGTQDQETQYF	TGCGCCAGCAGCTTGGGGACGCAGGACCAAGAGACCCAGTACTTC	NA	few	TRBV5-1	TRBJ2-5
CAISALAGEQNEQFF	TGTGCCATCAGTGCCCTAGCGGGAGAACAGAATGAGCAGTTCTTC	TRBD2	many	TRBV10-3	TRBJ2-1
CSAPRRDRGRDSPLHF	TGCAGTGCCCCCAGGCGGGACAGGGGACGGGATTCACCCCTCCACTTT	TRBD1	many	TRBV20-1	TRBJ1-6
CASSFRGTGLSPLHF	TGTGCCAGCAGTTTTAGGGGGACAGGGCTCTCACCCCTCCACTTT	TRBD1	many	TRBV27	TRBJ1-6
CASSFGPAAGGEAFF	TGTGCCAGCAGTTTCGGCCCAGCAGCAGGGGGGGAAGCTTTCTTT	TRBD1	NA	TRBV27	TRBJ1-1
CASSELVLEGDTQYF	TGTGCCAGCAGTGAATTAGTACTAGAAGGGGATACGCAGTATTTT	NA	few	TRBV2	TRBJ2-3
CATSRDLGGGGEQFF	TGTGCCACCAGCAGAGATCTTGGGGGAGGGGGTGAGCAGTTCTTC	NA	few	TRBV15	TRBJ2-1
CASSVDPPGTSGGDYNEQFF	TGTGCCAGCAGCGTAGACCCCCCGGGGACTAGCGGGGGGGATTACAATGAGCAGTTCTTC	TRBD2	few	TRBV9	TRBJ2-1
CASSAGKVKAFF	TGTGCCAGCAGCGCCGGGAAAGTGAAAGCTTTCTTT	NA	NA	TRBV12-3/TRBV12-4	TRBJ1-1
CSARDRLNEQFF	TGCAGTGCTAGAGACCGCCTCAATGAGCAGTTCTTC	NA	few	TRBV20-1	TRBJ2-1
CASGTAAYEQYF	TGTGCCAGCGGGACAGCCGCCTACGAGCAGTACTTC	TRBD1	NA	TRBV6-5	TRBJ2-7
CASSSTGPNTEAFF	TGTGCCAGCAGCTCGACAGGGCCCAACACTGAAGCTTTCTTT	TRBD1	NA	TRBV7-6	TRBJ1-1
CASSEIGIGTYEQYF	TGTGCCAGCAGTGAAATAGGTATCGGAACCTACGAGCAGTACTTC	NA	many	TRBV25-1	TRBJ2-7
CASSPPGPGYNEQFF	TGTGCCAGCTCACCACCGGGGCCGGGATACAATGAGCAGTTCTTC	NA	NA	TRBV18	TRBJ2-1
CASSLGPTGLNGYTF	TGCGCCAGCAGCTTGGGGCCGACAGGGCTGAATGGCTACACCTTC	TRBD1	NA	TRBV5-1	TRBJ1-2